This T cell receptor beta chain was sequenced during a study of blood T cell repertoires in COVID-19. Data came from immunoSEQ multiplex PCR; TCRdb stores just in-frame clones and leaves some out. Here the sample spans some 250,000 clones, 81% being singletons. V lost 1 base, J lost 3 bases, and 6 bases stayed unmatched. CDR1 SGHRS and CDR2 YFSETQ come from the germline V gene. The CDR3 totals 15 residues. Source material: peripheral blood. The sequence derives from a woman at least 80 years old with COVID-19, enrolled during active disease. The chain joins TRBV5-1 to TRBJ2-7; 8 bases map to TRBD2. CDR3 amino acids: CASSLSGSGYYEQYF. The CDR3 DNA reads TGCGCCAGCAGCTTGAGCGGGAGCGGGTACTACGAGCAGTACTTC. The variable domain in full, with the rest retrieved from reference TRBV5-1 and TRBJ2-7, is KAGVTQTPRYLIKTRGQQVTLSCSPISGHRSVSWYQQTPGQGLQFLFEYFSETQRNKGNFPGRFSGRQFSNSRSEMNVSTLELGDSALYLCASSLSGSGYYEQYFGPGTRLTVT.